The text below deals with one T cell receptor beta chain. TCRdb analysed the 5' RACE reads with MiXCR anew, one entry per CDR3 protein. The table lists about 140,000 distinct CDR3 sequences, over 9.5% of them singletons. V dropped 1 base and J dropped 7 bases, with 4 bases sitting between them. This CDR3 contains 11 residues. CDR1 is KGHDR, CDR2 SFDVKD, per germline. This entry is derived from a study of CD8 T cells in ankylosing spondylitis. The rearrangement uses TRBV24-1 and TRBJ2-7; D gene uncertain. What was sequenced was blood, either unsorted or a sorted T cell fraction (not recorded which). The clonotype originates from a female donor with ankylosing spondylitis or in good health (not recorded which). CDR3 bases: TGTGCCACCAGTGATTTAAGGGAGCAGTACTTC. The encoded protein is CATSDLREQYF.